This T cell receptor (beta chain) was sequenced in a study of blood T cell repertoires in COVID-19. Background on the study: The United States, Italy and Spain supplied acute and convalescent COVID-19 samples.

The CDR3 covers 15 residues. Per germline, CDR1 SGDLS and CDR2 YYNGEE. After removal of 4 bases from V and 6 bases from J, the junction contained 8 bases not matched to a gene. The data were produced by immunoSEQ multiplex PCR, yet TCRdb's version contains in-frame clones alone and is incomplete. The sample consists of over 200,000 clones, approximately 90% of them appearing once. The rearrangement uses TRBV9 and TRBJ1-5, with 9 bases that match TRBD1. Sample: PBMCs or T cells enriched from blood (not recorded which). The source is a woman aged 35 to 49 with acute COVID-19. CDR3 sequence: CASSKGQGGPQPQHF. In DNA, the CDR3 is TGTGCCAGCAGCAAGGGACAGGGAGGTCCTCAGCCCCAGCATTTT.